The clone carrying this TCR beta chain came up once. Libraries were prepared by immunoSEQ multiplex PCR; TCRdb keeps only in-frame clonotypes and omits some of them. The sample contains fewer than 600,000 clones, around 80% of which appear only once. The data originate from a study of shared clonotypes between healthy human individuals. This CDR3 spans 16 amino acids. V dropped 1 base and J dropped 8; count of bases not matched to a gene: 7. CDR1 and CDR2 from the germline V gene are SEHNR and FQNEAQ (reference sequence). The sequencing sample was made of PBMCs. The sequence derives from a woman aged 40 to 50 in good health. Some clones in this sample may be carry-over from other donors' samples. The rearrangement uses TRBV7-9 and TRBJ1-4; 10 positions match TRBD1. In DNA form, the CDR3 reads TGTGCCAGCAGCTTAGGGGGACAGGGGAGGTACGAAAAACTGTTTTTT. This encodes CASSLGGQGRYEKLFF.